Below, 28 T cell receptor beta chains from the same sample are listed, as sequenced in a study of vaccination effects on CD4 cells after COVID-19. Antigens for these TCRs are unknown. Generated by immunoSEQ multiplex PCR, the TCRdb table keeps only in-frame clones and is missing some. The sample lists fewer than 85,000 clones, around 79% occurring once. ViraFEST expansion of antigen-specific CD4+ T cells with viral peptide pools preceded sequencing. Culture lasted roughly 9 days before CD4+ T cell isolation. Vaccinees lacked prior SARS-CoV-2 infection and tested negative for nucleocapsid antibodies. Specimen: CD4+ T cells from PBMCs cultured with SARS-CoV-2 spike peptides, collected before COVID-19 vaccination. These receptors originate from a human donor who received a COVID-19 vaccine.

For the CDR3, the DNA is TGTGCCAGTAGCGACAAGAGCTCCTATAATTCACCCCTCCACTTT. Residues: CASSDKSSYNSPLHF. The rearrangement uses TRBV19 and TRBJ1-6; D is unclear. This CDR3 is 15 amino acids long. Per the germline V gene, CDR1 is LNHDA and CDR2 is SQIVND (reference sequence). V lost 6 bases and J 0 bases, leaving 9 bases between the germline ends.

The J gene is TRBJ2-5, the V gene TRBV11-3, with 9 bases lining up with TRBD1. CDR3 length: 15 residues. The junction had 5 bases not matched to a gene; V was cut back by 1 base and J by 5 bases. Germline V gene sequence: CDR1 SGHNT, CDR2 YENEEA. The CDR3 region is CASSLGADRGETQYF. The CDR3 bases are TGTGCCAGCAGCTTAGGGGCGGACAGGGGTGAGACCCAGTACTTC. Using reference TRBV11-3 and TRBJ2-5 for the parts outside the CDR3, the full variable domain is EAGVVQSPRYKIIEKKQPVAFWCNPISGHNTLYWYLQNLGQGPELLIRYENEEAVDDSQLPKDRFSAERLKGVDSTLKIQPAELGDSAVYLCASSLGADRGETQYFGPGTRLLVL.

For the CDR3, the DNA is TGTGCCAGCTCGCCCGCCGGAGCAGGGGGAGTTGAGCAGTTCTTC. Encoded protein: CASSPAGAGGVEQFF. V and J are TRBV18 and TRBJ2-1; TRBD1 matches 7 bases. Germline CDR1 KGHSH, CDR2 LQKENI. The CDR3 runs to 15 residues. Germline trimming cut 6 bases from V and 9 bases from J; bases unmatched to any gene: 14.

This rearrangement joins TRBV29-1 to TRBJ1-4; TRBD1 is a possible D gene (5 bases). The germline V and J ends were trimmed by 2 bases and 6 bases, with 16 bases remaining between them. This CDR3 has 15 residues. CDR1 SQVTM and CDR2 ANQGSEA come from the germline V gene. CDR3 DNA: TGCAGCGTTGAATTGGCGGGGAGGGGACATGAAAAACTGTTTTTT. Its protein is CSVELAGRGHEKLFF. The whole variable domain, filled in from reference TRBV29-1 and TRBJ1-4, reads SAVISQKPSRDICQRGTSLTIQCQVDSQVTMMFWYRQQPGQSLTLIATANQGSEATYESGFVIDKFPISRPNLTFSTLTVSNMSPEDSSIYLCSVELAGRGHEKLFFGSGTQLSVL.

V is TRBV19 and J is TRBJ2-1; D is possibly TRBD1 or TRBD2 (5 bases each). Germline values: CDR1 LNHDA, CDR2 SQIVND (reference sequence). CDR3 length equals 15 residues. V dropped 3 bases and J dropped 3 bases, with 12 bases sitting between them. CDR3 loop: CASSIRDGDYNEQFF. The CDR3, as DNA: TGTGCCAGTAGTATCCGGGACGGGGACTACAATGAGCAGTTCTTC. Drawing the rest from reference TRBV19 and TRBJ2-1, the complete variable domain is DGGITQSPKYLFRKEGQNVTLSCEQNLNHDAMYWYRQDPGQGLRLIYYSQIVNDFQKGDIAEGYSVSREKKESFPLTVTSAQKNPTAFYLCASSIRDGDYNEQFFGPGTRLTVL.

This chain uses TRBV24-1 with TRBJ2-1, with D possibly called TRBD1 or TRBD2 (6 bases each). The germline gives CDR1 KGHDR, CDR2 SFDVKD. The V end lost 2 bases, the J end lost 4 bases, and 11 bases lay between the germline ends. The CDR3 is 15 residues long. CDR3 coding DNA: TGTGCCACCAGTGATTGGGGGGCAGGGTACAATGAGCAGTTCTTC. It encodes CATSDWGAGYNEQFF.

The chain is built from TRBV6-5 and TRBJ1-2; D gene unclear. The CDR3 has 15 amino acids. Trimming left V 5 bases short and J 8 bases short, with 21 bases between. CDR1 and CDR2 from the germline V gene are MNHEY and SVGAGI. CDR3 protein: CASSPEPTVARGYTF. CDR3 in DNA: TGTGCCAGCAGTCCTGAGCCTACAGTTGCCCGGGGCTACACCTTC.

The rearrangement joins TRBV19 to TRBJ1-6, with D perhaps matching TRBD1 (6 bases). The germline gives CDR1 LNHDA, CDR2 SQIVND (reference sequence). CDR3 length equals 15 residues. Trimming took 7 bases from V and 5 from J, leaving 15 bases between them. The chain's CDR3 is CASKFTGIDNSPLHF. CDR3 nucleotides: TGTGCCAGTAAGTTCACAGGGATAGATAATTCACCCCTCCACTTT.

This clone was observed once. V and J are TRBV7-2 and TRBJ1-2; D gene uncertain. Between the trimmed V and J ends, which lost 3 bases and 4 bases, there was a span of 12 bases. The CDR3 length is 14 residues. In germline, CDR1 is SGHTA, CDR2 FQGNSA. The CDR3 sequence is CASSLRSESYGYTF. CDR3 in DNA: TGTGCCAGCAGCTTGAGGTCAGAAAGCTATGGCTACACCTTC. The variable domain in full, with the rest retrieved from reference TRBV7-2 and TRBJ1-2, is GAGVSQSPSNKVTEKGKDVELRCDPISGHTALYWYRQSLGQGLEFLIYFQGNSAPDKSGLPSDRFSAERTGGSVSTLTIQRTQQEDSAVYLCASSLRSESYGYTFGSGTRLTVV.

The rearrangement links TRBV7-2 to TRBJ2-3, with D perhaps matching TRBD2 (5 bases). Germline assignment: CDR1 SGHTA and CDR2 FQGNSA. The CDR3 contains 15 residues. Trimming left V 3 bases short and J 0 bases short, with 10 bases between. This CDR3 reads CASSFPGVSTDTQYF. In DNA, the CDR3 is TGTGCCAGCAGCTTTCCCGGGGTTAGCACAGATACGCAGTATTTT.

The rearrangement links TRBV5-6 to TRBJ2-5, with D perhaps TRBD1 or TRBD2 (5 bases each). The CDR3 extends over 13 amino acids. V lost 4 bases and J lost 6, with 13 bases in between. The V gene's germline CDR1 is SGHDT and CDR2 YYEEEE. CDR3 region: CASSPARGQTQYF. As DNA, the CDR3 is TGTGCCAGCAGCCCCGCGAGGGGCCAGACCCAGTACTTC.

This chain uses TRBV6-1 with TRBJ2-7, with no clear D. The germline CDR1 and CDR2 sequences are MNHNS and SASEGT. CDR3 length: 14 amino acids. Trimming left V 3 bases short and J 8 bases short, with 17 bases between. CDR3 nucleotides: TGTGCCAGCAGTGATTGGGGTCTGGGGTTCAAGCAGTACGTC. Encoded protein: CASSDWGLGFKQYV.

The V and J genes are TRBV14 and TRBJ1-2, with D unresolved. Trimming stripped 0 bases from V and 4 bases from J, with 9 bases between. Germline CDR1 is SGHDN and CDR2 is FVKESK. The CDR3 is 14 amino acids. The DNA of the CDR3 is TGTGCCAGCAGCCAAGAGATAGGGAGCTATGGCTACACCTTC. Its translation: CASSQEIGSYGYTF.

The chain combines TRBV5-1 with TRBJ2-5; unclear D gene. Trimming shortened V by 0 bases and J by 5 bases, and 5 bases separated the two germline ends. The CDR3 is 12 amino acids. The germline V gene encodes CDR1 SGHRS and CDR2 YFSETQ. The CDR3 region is CASSLEQETQYF. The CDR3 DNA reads TGCGCCAGCAGCTTGGAACAGGAGACCCAGTACTTC.

The CDR3 protein is CASRRQTLRDEQFF. CDR3 sequence (DNA): TGCGCCAGCAGACGTCAGACCCTTAGGGATGAGCAGTTCTTC. The chain combines TRBV5-1 with TRBJ2-1; unclear D gene. Germline V gives CDR1 SGHRS, CDR2 YFSETQ. V was trimmed by 5 bases and J by 8 bases, leaving 17 bases between them. CDR3 size: 14 residues.

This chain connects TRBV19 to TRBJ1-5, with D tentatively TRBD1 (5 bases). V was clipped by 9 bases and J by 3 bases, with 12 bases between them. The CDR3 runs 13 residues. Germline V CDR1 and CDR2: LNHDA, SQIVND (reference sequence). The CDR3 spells CASRGALNQPQHF. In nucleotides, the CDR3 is TGTGCCAGCCGCGGGGCCCTCAATCAGCCCCAGCATTTT.

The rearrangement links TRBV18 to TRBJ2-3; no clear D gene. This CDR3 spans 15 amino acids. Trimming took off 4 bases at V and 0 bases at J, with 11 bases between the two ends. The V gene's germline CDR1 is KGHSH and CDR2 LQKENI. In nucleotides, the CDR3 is TGTGCCAGCTCACTTAGAGTTACTAGCACAGATACGCAGTATTTT. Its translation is CASSLRVTSTDTQYF.

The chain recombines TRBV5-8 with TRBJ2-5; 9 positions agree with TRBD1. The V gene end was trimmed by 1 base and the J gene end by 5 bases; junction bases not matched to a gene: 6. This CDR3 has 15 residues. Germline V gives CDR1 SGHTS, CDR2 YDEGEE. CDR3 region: CASSLTRQGGETQYF. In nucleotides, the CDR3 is TGTGCCAGCAGCTTGACAAGACAGGGGGGTGAGACCCAGTACTTC. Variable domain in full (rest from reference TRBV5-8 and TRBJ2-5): EAGVTQSPTHLIKTRGQQATLRCSPISGHTSVYWYQQALGLGLQFLLWYDEGEERNRGNFPPRFSGRQFPNYSSELNVNALELEDSALYLCASSLTRQGGETQYFGPGTRLLVL.

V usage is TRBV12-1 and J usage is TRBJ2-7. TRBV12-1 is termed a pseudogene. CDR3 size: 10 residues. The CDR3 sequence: CASSLYEQYV. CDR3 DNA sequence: TGTGCCAGCAGCTTGTACGAGCAGTACGTC.

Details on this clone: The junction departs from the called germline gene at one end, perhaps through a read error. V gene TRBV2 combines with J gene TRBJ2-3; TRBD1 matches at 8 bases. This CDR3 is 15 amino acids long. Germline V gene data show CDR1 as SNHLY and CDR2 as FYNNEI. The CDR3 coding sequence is TGTGCCAGCAGCGAAGGGGCAGGGGGCGCTTATACGCAGTATTTT. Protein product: CASSEGAGGAYTQYF.

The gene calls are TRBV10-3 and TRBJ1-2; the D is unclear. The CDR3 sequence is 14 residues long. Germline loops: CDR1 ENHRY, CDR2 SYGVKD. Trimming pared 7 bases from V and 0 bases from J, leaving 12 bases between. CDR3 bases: TGTGCCATCACCCCTGGGTTGGCTAACTATGGCTACACCTTC. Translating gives CAITPGLANYGYTF.

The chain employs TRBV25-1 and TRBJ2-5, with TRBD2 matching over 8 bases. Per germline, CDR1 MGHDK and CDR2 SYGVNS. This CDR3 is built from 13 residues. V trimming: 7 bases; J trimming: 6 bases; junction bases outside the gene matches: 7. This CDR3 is CASTHSGVKTQYF. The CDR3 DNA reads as TGTGCCAGCACTCATAGCGGGGTGAAGACCCAGTACTTC. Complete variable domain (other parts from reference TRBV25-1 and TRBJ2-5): EADIYQTPRYLVIGTGKKITLECSQTMGHDKMYWYQQDPGMELHLIHYSYGVNSTEKGDLSSESTVSRIRTEHFPLTLESARPSHTSQYLCASTHSGVKTQYFGPGTRLLVL.

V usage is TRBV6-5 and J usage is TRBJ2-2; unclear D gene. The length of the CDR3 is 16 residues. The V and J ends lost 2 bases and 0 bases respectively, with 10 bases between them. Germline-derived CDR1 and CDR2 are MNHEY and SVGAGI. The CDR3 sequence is CASSYQQLANTGELFF. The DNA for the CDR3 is TGTGCCAGCAGTTACCAACAGCTGGCGAACACCGGGGAGCTGTTTTTT.

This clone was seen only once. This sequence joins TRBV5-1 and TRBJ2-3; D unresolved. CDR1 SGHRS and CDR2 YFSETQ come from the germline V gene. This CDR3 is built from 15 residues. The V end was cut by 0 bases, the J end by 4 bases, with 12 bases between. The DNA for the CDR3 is TGCGCCAGCAGCTTGGGGGCACCTGGGGCAGATACGCAGTATTTT. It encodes CASSLGAPGADTQYF.

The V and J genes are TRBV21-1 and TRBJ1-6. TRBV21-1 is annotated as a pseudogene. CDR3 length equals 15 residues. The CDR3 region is CASSMHAGGVSPLHF. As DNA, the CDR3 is TGTGCCAGCAGCATGCATGCGGGCGGGGTCTCACCCCTCCACTTT.

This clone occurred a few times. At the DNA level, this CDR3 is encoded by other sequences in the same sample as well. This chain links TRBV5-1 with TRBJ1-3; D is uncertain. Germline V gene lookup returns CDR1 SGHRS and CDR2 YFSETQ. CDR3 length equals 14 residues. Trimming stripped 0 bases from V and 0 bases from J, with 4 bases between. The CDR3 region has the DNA TGCGCCAGCAGCTTGGGGAGCTCTGGAAACACCATATATTTT. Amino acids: CASSLGSSGNTIYF.

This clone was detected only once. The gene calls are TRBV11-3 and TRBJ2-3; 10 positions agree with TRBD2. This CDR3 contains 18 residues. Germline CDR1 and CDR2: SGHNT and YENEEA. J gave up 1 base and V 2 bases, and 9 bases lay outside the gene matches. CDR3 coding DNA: TGTGCCAGCAGCTTACTCCCAGGGCTAGCGGGGGGCACAGATACGCAGTATTTT. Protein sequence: CASSLLPGLAGGTDTQYF.

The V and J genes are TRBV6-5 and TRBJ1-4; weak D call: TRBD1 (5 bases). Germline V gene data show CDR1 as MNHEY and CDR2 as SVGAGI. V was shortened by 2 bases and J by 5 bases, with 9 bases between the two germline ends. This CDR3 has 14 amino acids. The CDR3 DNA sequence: TGTGCCAGCAGTTACGGGACCCTAAATGAAAAACTGTTTTTT. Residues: CASSYGTLNEKLFF.